The 28 T cell receptor beta chains listed next were all sequenced from one sample in a study of blood T cell repertoires in COVID-19. Sequencing used immunoSEQ multiplex PCR; TCRdb keeps in-frame clones, though not all of them. The sample lists 250,000 to 300,000 clones; around 89% were seen once. Sample: PBMCs or T cells enriched from blood (not recorded which). The receptor set was obtained from a woman aged 60-70 years in a cohort exposed to, infected with or recovered from COVID-19 (not recorded which).

The chain employs TRBV19 and TRBJ1-5, with D possibly matching TRBD1 (5 bases). Deletions cut 5 bases from V and 1 base from J, with 15 bases between. The CDR3 has 16 residues. Germline V gene lookup returns CDR1 LNHDA and CDR2 SQIVND (reference sequence). The CDR3 loop reads CASSGEGRVSNQPQHF. In nucleotides, the CDR3 is TGTGCCAGTAGTGGGGAGGGCAGGGTGAGCAATCAGCCCCAGCATTTT.

The V gene is TRBV28, the J gene TRBJ1-5, with 7 bases identical to TRBD1. Germline V lookup: CDR1 MDHEN, CDR2 SYDVKM. CDR3 length equals 14 residues. Unmatched junction bases numbered 3, after V lost 2 bases and J lost 5 bases. The CDR3 spells CASSLRDSYQPQHF. CDR3 sequence (DNA): TGTGCCAGCAGTTTACGGGACAGTTATCAGCCCCAGCATTTT.

CDR3 sequence reads: CASTVTGDSNQPQHF. CDR3 coding DNA: TGTGCCAGCACTGTGACAGGGGACAGCAATCAGCCCCAGCATTTT. The V call is TRBV2, the J call TRBJ1-5; 8 positions match TRBD1. CDR3 length: 15 residues. Germline values: CDR1 SNHLY, CDR2 FYNNEI. The J segment lost 1 base and the V segment lost 7 bases, leaving 6 bases of the junction unmatched.

The J gene is TRBJ2-7, the V gene TRBV6-5; possible D gene TRBD2, 5 bases. The germline gives CDR1 MNHEY, CDR2 SVGAGI. Trimming removed 6 bases at V and 1 base at J, with 16 bases between. The CDR3 is 15 residues long. Written as DNA, the CDR3 is TGTGCCAGCAGGGGGATCGGACCGGGGTCCTACGAGCAGTACTTC. Translated: CASRGIGPGSYEQYF.

The chain couples TRBV15 to TRBJ2-7; maybe TRBD1 (6 bases). CDR3 length: 15 residues. The V and J ends lost 0 bases and 2 bases respectively, with 11 bases between them. Germline-derived CDR1 and CDR2 are LNHNV and YYDKDF (reference sequence). CDR3 region: CATSRESQGTYEQYF. DNA of the CDR3: TGTGCCACCAGCAGAGAATCACAGGGAACCTACGAGCAGTACTTC. Complete variable domain (other parts from reference TRBV15 and TRBJ2-7): DAMVIQNPRYQVTQFGKPVTLSCSQTLNHNVMYWYQQKSSQAPKLLFHYYDKDFNNEADTPDNFQSRRPNTSFCFLDIRSPGLGDTAMYLCATSRESQGTYEQYFGPGTRLTVT.

This clone came up once. The genes are TRBV7-9 and TRBJ2-5; maybe TRBD1 (6 bases). The length of the CDR3 is 14 residues. The V gene lost 3 bases and the J gene lost 2 bases, with 10 bases spanning the gap. Germline V lookup: CDR1 SEHNR, CDR2 FQNEAQ (reference sequence). The CDR3 protein is CASSFRTEQETQYF. Written as DNA, the CDR3 is TGTGCCAGCAGCTTCCGGACAGAACAAGAGACCCAGTACTTC.

This chain links TRBV10-2 with TRBJ2-3, with D perhaps matching TRBD2 (6 bases). This CDR3 comprises 14 residues. The germline CDR1 and CDR2 sequences are WSHSY and SAAADI. Trimming left V 2 bases short and J 6 bases short, with 12 bases between. CDR3 loop: CASSEATSEDTQYF. The CDR3 DNA reads TGCGCCAGCAGTGAGGCGACTAGTGAGGATACGCAGTATTTT.

The chain employs TRBV7-2 and TRBJ2-7, with D maybe TRBD1 (6 bases). CDR3 size: 13 residues. Trimming shortened V by 5 bases and J by 4 bases, and 12 bases separated the two germline ends. Germline V CDR1 and CDR2: SGHTA, FQGNSA. The CDR3 region has the DNA TGTGCCAGCAGCCAATCGACAGGATACGAGCAGTACTTC. Translated, it gives CASSQSTGYEQYF.

V and J are TRBV18 and TRBJ1-5; the D is unclear. V lost 2 bases to trimming and J lost 1 base, with 6 bases between them. CDR3 length: 14 amino acids. The germline gives CDR1 KGHSH, CDR2 LQKENI. CDR3 residues: CASSPGISNQPQHF. As DNA, the CDR3 is TGTGCCAGCTCACCAGGCATCAGCAATCAGCCCCAGCATTTT.

This sequence joins TRBV7-3 and TRBJ2-6, with TRBD2 matching over 7 bases. The CDR3 extends over 14 amino acids. The germline CDR1 and CDR2 sequences are SGHTA and FQGTGA. Trimming took 2 bases from V and 12 from J; bases not matched to a gene: 7. This CDR3 is CASSLEGGPTVLTF. The CDR3 coding sequence is TGTGCCAGCAGCTTAGAGGGAGGGCCAACCGTCCTGACTTTC.

The V and J genes are TRBV24-1 and TRBJ2-5; 11 bases line up with TRBD1. The CDR3 runs 15 residues. J gave up 3 bases and V 6 bases, and 5 bases lay outside the gene matches. Per germline, CDR1 KGHDR and CDR2 SFDVKD. DNA for the CDR3: TGTGCCACCAGTCCGGGACAGGGGGGTAAAGAGACCCAGTACTTC. It codes for CATSPGQGGKETQYF.

This chain connects TRBV28 to TRBJ2-1, with 7 bases that match TRBD2. Losses at the gene ends were 5 bases for V and 0 bases for J; bases not matched to a gene: 10. This CDR3 contains 17 residues. The germline V gene has CDR1 MDHEN and CDR2 SYDVKM. Here the CDR3 reads CASSRTLAASSYNEQFF. CDR3 DNA sequence: TGTGCCAGCAGTCGAACCCTAGCGGCGAGCTCCTACAATGAGCAGTTCTTC.

The rearrangement joins TRBV7-2 to TRBJ2-2; no reliable D call. CDR3 length equals 16 residues. The V gene lost 3 bases and the J gene lost 0 bases, with 11 bases spanning the gap. Germline CDR1 SGHTA, CDR2 FQGNSA. The chain's CDR3 is CASSFKALTNTGELFF. Here the CDR3 DNA reads TGTGCCAGCAGCTTTAAAGCACTAACGAACACCGGGGAGCTGTTTTTT.

The J gene is TRBJ1-4, the V gene TRBV7-2; 7 positions agree with TRBD1. CDR3 length equals 16 residues. Per germline, CDR1 SGHTA and CDR2 FQGNSA. V lost 1 base, J lost 7 bases, and 9 bases stayed unmatched. The CDR3 coding sequence is TGTGCCAGCAGCTTAGAGTGGTACAGGGGAGGTGAAAAACTGTTTTTT. Translating gives CASSLEWYRGGEKLFF.

This clone has more than one count but fewer than ten. The V gene is TRBV20-1, the J gene TRBJ2-5, with D unresolved. Trimming pared 3 bases from V and 1 base from J, leaving 3 bases between. The CDR3 runs to 11 residues. Germline V gene sequence: CDR1 DFQATT, CDR2 SNEGSKA (reference sequence). The CDR3 DNA is TGCAGTGCTAGCGGCCAAGAGACCCAGTACTTC. This codes for CSASGQETQYF.

The V call is TRBV7-8, the J call TRBJ2-7; 11 nucleotides line up with TRBD2. In germline, CDR1 is SGHVS, CDR2 FQNEAQ. The CDR3 is 14 amino acids. J was trimmed by 2 bases and V by 9 bases; bases with no gene match: 6. CDR3 DNA: TGTGCCAGTGTCGGGACTAGCGGCGCCTACGAGCAGTACTTC. It translates to CASVGTSGAYEQYF. The full variable domain, with the rest looked up from reference TRBV7-8 and TRBJ2-7, is GAGVSQSPRYKVAKRGQDVALRCDPISGHVSLFWYQQALGQGPEFLTYFQNEAQLDKSGLPSDRFFAERPEGSVSTLKIQRTQQEDSAVYLCASVGTSGAYEQYFGPGTRLTVT.

The chain is built from TRBV6-1 and TRBJ1-4; a possible D gene is TRBD1 (5 bases). Looked up from germline, CDR1 is MNHNS and CDR2 is SASEGT. Trimming shortened V by 1 base and J by 8 bases, and 14 bases separated the two germline ends. The CDR3 length is 15 residues. Written as DNA, the CDR3 is TGTGCCAGCAGTGAAGGCCTCAGGGTAGTCGAAAAACTGTTTTTT. It encodes CASSEGLRVVEKLFF.

The rearrangement links TRBV2 to TRBJ1-2, with D possibly TRBD1 on 5 matching bases. Trimming took off 7 bases at V and 2 bases at J, with 11 bases between the two ends. The CDR3 is 13 residues long. CDR1 SNHLY and CDR2 FYNNEI come from the germline V gene. DNA of the CDR3: TGTGCCAGCATATACCCAGGGAACTATGGCTACACCTTC. This translates into CASIYPGNYGYTF.

J is TRBJ2-3 and V is TRBV18; the D is unclear. CDR1 is KGHSH and CDR2 is LQKENI in the germline V gene. The CDR3 is 13 residues long. V was pared by 4 bases and J by 7 bases, with 12 bases between. The CDR3 DNA reads TGTGCCAGCTCACTAACGGGTTCGAATACGCAGTATTTT. It yields the protein CASSLTGSNTQYF.

V and J are TRBV6-5 and TRBJ1-4, with 9 bases that match TRBD1. The CDR3 covers 16 residues. CDR1 and CDR2 (germline): MNHEY, SVGAGI. After removal of 4 bases from V and 8 bases from J, the junction contained 11 bases not matched to a gene. CDR3 in DNA: TGTGCCAGCAGTTCCTTTGGGACAGGGACACGGGAAAAACTGTTTTTT. This sequence encodes CASSSFGTGTREKLFF.

In its sample, this clone was seen once. The chain links TRBV6-5 to TRBJ1-6; D possibly corresponds to TRBD1 (6 bases). The germline CDR1 and CDR2 sequences are MNHEY and SVGAGI. The CDR3 contains 13 residues. V dropped 11 bases and J dropped 7 bases, with 15 bases sitting between them. The CDR3 sequence: CAAQGNGNSPLHF. In nucleotides, the CDR3 is TGTGCCGCACAGGGTAACGGCAATTCACCCCTCCACTTT.

A word on this clone: Additional DNA sequences in this sample encode the identical CDR3. The V call is TRBV11-2, the J call TRBJ2-7, with 9 bases fitting TRBD1. The CDR3 sequence is 14 residues long. Trimming at V came to 5 bases and at J to 2 bases, leaving 4 bases not matched to a gene. Germline V gives CDR1 SGHAT, CDR2 FQNNGV. The CDR3, as DNA: TGTGCCAGCAGCCTGGGGACAGGGACCTACGAGCAGTACTTC. Protein sequence: CASSLGTGTYEQYF.

The chain carries TRBV7-2 and TRBJ2-1; 15 bases line up with TRBD2. The CDR3 sequence is 18 residues long. V dropped 7 bases and J dropped 9; count of bases not matched to a gene: 16. Per the germline V gene, CDR1 is SGHTA and CDR2 is FQGNSA. The CDR3 DNA reads as TGTGCCAGCACCCGGACTAGCGGGAGGGCCGGCGAGCTCAGTGAGCAGTTCTTC. It yields the protein CASTRTSGRAGELSEQFF.

The J gene is TRBJ2-7, the V gene TRBV9, with 12 bases identical to TRBD2. Looked up from germline, CDR1 is SGDLS and CDR2 is YYNGEE. The CDR3 consists of 16 residues. V trimming: 4 bases; J trimming: 3 bases; junction bases outside the gene matches: 8. The DNA of the CDR3 is TGTGCCAGCAGCCGTAGGCTAGCGGGAGGGCTCTACGAGCAGTACTTC. Protein product: CASSRRLAGGLYEQYF.

This chain joins TRBV27 and TRBJ1-5, with a tentative D call TRBD1 (6 bases). The V end was cut by 5 bases, the J end by 0 bases, with 17 bases between. CDR3 length equals 17 residues. The germline gives CDR1 MNHEY, CDR2 SMNVEV (reference sequence). The CDR3 DNA reads TGTGCCAGCAGTCTCCTGTCACAGGGTGGTAGCAATCAGCCCCAGCATTTT. It yields the protein CASSLLSQGGSNQPQHF.

The J gene is TRBJ2-1, the V gene TRBV3-1 (or the pseudogene TRBV3-2); 7 positions agree with TRBD1. CDR3 size: 16 residues. The germline CDR1 and CDR2 sequences are LGHDT and YNNKEL (reference sequence). V shed 4 bases, J shed 14 bases, and the junction held 20 bases outside the gene matches. CDR3 in amino acids: CASSPPRDRVPATKFF. CDR3 DNA: TGTGCCAGCAGCCCTCCTCGAGACAGGGTTCCAGCCACTAAGTTCTTC.

The chain recombines TRBV5-1 with TRBJ1-1; a weak D match, TRBD1 (6 bases). Germline CDR1 reads SGHRS; CDR2 reads YFSETQ. The CDR3 contains 16 residues. The V end lost 4 bases, the J end lost 0 bases, and 16 bases lay between the germline ends. CDR3 nucleotide sequence: TGCGCCAGCAGCCCGTACAGGGAAAGCTTGAACACTGAAGCTTTCTTT. This codes for CASSPYRESLNTEAFF.

The rearrangement links TRBV2 to TRBJ2-1; D not certain. Germline assignment: CDR1 SNHLY and CDR2 FYNNEI. Trimming cost V 8 bases and J 10 bases, with 9 bases left between them. The CDR3 spans 10 residues. The CDR3 loop is CASGRREQFF. CDR3 DNA sequence: TGTGCCAGCGGGCGCCGGGAGCAGTTCTTC.